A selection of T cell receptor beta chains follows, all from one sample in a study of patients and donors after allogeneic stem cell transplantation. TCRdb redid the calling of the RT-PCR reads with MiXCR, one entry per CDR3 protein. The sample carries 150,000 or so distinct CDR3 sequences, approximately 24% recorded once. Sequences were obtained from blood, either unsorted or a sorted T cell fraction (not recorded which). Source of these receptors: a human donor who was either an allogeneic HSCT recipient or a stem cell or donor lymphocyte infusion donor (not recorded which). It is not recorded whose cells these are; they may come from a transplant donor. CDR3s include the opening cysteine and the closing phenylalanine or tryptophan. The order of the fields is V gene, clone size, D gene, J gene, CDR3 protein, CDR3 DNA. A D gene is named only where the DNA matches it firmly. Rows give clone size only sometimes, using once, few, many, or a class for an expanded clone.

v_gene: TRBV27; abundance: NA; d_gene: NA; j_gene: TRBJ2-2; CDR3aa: CASSLTSGELFF; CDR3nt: TGTGCCAGCAGTTTAACCTCCGGGGAGCTGTTTTTT
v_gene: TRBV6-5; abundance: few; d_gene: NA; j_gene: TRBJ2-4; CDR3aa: CATSEGARKNIQYF; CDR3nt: TGTGCCACCTCCGAAGGGGCGCGGAAAAACATTCAGTACTTC
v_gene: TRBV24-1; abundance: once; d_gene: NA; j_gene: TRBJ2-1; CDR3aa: CATSDFPQGFDNEQFF; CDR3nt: TGTGCCACCAGTGATTTCCCACAGGGCTTTGACAATGAGCAGTTCTTC
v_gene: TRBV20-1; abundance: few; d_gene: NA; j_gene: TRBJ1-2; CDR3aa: CSTTLGPLYGYTF; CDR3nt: TGCAGTACTACCTTGGGGCCTCTCTATGGCTACACCTTC
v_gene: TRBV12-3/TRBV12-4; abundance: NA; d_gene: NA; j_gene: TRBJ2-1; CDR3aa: CASRPGLLYNEQFF; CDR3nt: TGTGCCAGCAGGCCGGGACTCCTCTACAATGAGCAGTTCTTC
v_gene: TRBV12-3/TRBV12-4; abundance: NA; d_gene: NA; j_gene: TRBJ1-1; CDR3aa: CASSDRTESGTEAFF; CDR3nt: TGTGCCAGCAGCGACAGGACAGAATCGGGGACTGAAGCTTTCTTT
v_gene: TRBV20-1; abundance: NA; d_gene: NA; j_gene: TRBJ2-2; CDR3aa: CSAREDSGIANTGELFF; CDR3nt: TGCAGTGCTAGGGAGGACTCAGGGATTGCGAACACCGGGGAGCTGTTTTTT
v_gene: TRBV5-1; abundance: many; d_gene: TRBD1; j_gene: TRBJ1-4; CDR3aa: CASSSTTIQGDAEKLFF; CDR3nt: TGCGCCAGCAGCTCCACTACCATACAGGGGGATGCGGAAAAACTGTTTTTT
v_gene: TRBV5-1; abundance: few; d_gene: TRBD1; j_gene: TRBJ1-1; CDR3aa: CASSVRRGDRGRDTEAFF; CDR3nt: TGCGCCAGCAGCGTCCGGCGAGGGGACAGGGGGCGAGACACTGAAGCTTTCTTT
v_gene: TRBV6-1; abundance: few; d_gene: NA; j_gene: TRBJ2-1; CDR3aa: CASSEGSASSYNEQFF; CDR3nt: TGTGCCAGCAGTGAGGGGAGCGCGAGCTCCTACAATGAGCAGTTCTTC
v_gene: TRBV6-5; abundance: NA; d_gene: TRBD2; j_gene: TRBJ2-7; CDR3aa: CASSYSRVLADYEQYF; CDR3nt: TGTGCCAGCAGTTACTCAAGGGTACTAGCGGACTACGAGCAGTACTTC
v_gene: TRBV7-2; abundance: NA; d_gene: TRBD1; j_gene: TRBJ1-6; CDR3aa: CASSQGDSYNSPLHF; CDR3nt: TGTGCCAGCAGCCAAGGGGACAGCTATAATTCACCCCTCCACTTT
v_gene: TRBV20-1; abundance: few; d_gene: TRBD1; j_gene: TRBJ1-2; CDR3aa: CSAPGTVNYGYTF; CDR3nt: TGCAGTGCCCCAGGGACAGTCAACTATGGCTACACCTTC
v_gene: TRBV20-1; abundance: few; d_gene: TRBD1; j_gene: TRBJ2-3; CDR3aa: CSAKDRVGTDTQYF; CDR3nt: TGCAGTGCCAAGGACAGGGTGGGCACAGATACGCAGTATTTT
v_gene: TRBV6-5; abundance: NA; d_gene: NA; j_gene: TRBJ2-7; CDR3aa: CASRAWDYEQYF; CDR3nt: TGTGCCAGTCGCGCTTGGGACTACGAGCAGTACTTC
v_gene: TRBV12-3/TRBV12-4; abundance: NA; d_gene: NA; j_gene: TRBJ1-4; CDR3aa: CASNGGENEKLFF; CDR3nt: TGTGCCAGTAATGGGGGCGAGAATGAAAAACTGTTTTTT
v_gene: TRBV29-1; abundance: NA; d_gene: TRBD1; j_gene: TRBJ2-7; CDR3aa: CSVVGQGAGEQYF; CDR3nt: TGCAGCGTTGTAGGGCAGGGGGCCGGCGAGCAGTACTTC
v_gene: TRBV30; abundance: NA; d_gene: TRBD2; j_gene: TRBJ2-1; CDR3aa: CAYRGGANEQFF; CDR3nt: TGTGCCTACCGGGGAGGGGCCAATGAGCAGTTCTTC
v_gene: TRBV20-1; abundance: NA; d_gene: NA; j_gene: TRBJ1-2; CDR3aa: CSARDGGYYGYTF; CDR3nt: TGCAGTGCTAGAGATGGGGGATACTATGGCTACACCTTC
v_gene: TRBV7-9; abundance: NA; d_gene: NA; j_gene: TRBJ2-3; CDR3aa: CASNEFVGIGSDTQYF; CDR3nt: TGTGCCAGCAACGAATTTGTGGGCATCGGTTCAGATACGCAGTATTTT
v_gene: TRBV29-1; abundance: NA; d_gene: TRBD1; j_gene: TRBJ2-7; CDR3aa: CSVGDSSYEQYF; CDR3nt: TGCAGCGTTGGGGACAGCTCCTACGAGCAGTACTTC
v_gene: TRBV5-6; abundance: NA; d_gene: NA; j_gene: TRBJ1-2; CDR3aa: CASSLIGNNYGYTF; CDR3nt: TGTGCCAGCAGCTTGATAGGGAATAACTATGGCTACACCTTC
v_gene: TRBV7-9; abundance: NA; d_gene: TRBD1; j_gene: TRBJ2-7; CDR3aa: CASSSHLRDSSYEQYF; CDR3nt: TGTGCCAGCAGCTCCCACCTCCGGGACAGCTCCTACGAGCAGTACTTC
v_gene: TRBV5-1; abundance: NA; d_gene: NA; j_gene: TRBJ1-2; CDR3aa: CASSFSGEDYGYTF; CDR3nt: TGCGCCAGCAGCTTCAGCGGGGAGGACTATGGCTACACCTTC
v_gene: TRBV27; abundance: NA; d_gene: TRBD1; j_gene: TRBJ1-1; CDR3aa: CASSLAGGTLTVNTEAFF; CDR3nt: TGTGCCAGCAGTTTGGCAGGGGGTACCTTGACTGTGAACACTGAAGCTTTCTTT
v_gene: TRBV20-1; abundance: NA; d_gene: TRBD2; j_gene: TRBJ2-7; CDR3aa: CSARPGLSGGRGEQYF; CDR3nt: TGCAGTGCTAGACCGGGACTAAGCGGGGGCCGGGGAGAGCAGTACTTC
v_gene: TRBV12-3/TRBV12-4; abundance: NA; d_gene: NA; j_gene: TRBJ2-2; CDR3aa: CASSYLGRADTGELFF; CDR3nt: TGTGCCAGCAGTTATCTAGGCAGGGCGGACACCGGGGAGCTGTTTTTT
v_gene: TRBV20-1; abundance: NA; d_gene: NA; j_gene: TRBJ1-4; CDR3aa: CSARDGNDGEKLFF; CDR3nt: TGCAGTGCTAGAGATGGCAACGATGGGGAAAAACTGTTTTTT
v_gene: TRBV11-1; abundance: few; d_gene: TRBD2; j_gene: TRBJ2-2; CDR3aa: CASSLGMTSGGPTGELFF; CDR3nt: TGTGCCAGCAGCTTAGGAATGACTAGCGGGGGCCCAACCGGGGAGCTGTTTTTT
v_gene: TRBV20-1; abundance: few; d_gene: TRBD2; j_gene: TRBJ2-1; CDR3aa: CSATSGYIYNEQFF; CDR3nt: TGCAGTGCCACTAGCGGGTATATCTACAATGAGCAGTTCTTC
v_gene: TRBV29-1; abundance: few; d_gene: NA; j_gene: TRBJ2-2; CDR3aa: CSVAVQSNTGELFF; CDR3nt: TGCAGCGTTGCAGTACAGTCGAACACCGGGGAGCTGTTTTTT
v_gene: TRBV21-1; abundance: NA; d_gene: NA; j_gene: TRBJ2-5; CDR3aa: CASIRLAGAETQYF; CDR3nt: TGTGCCAGCATTCGGCTAGCGGGGGCAGAGACCCAGTACTTC
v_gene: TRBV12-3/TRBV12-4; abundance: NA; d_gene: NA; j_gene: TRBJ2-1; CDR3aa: CASSSRTPSLSYNEQFF; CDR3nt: TGTGCCAGCAGTTCCAGGACACCTTCGCTCTCCTACAATGAGCAGTTCTTC
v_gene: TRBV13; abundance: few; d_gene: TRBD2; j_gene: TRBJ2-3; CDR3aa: CASSQQGKRGGEDTQYF; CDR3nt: TGTGCCAGCAGCCAACAAGGGAAGCGGGGGGGCGAGGATACGCAGTATTTT
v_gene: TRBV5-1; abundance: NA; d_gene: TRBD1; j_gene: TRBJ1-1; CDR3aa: CASSNGQGSNTEAFF; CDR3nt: TGCGCCAGCAGCAACGGACAGGGTTCGAACACTGAAGCTTTCTTT
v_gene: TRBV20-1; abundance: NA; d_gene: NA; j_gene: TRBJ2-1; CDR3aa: CSARGGGNNEQFF; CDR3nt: TGCAGTGCTAGAGGTGGCGGGAACAATGAGCAGTTCTTC
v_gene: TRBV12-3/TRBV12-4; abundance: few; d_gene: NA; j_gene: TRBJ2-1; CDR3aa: CASSFWNEQFF; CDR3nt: TGTGCCAGCAGTTTTTGGAATGAGCAGTTCTTC
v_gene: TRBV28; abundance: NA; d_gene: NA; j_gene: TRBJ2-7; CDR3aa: CASSFVSYEQYF; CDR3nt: TGTGCCAGCAGTTTTGTATCCTACGAGCAGTACTTC
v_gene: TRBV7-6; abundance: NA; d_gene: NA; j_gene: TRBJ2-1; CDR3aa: CASSSRQFNEQFF; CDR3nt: TGTGCCAGCAGCTCCAGACAGTTCAATGAGCAGTTCTTC
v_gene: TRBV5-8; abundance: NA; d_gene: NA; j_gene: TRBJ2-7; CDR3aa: CASSWFIGQSYEQYF; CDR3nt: TGTGCCAGCAGCTGGTTTATTGGACAGTCCTACGAGCAGTACTTC
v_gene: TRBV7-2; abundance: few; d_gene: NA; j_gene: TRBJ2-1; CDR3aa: CASSPLGAASVLSYNEQFF; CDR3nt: TGTGCCAGCAGCCCCCTGGGGGCCGCATCTGTCCTATCCTACAATGAGCAGTTCTTC
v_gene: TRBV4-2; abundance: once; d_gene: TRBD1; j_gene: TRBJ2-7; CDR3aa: CASSSLPSGTGSYEQYF; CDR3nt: TGTGCCAGCAGCTCCCTACCCTCCGGGACAGGTTCATACGAGCAGTACTTC
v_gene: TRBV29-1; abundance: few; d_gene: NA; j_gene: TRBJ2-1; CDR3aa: CSVVVWDIYNEQFF; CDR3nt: TGCAGCGTTGTTGTGTGGGACATCTACAATGAGCAGTTCTTC
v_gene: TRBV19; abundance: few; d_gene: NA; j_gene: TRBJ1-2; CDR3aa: CASIQEGGTNYGYTF; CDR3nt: TGTGCCAGTATCCAAGAGGGGGGAACTAACTATGGCTACACCTTC
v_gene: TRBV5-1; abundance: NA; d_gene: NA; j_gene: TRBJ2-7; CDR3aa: CASSLNNPPSYEQYF; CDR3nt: TGCGCCAGCAGCTTGAACAACCCCCCATCCTACGAGCAGTACTTC
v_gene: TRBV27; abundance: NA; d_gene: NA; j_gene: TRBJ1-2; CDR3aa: CASTSRGLVGYTF; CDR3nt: TGTGCCAGCACCTCGAGGGGTTTAGTTGGCTACACCTTC
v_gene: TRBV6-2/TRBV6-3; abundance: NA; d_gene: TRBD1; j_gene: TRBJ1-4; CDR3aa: CASRTDREANEKLFF; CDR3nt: TGTGCCAGCAGAACCGACAGGGAGGCTAATGAAAAACTGTTTTTT
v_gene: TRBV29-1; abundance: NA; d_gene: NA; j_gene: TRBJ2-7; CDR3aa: CSVEEGNSPYEQYF; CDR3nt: TGCAGCGTTGAAGAAGGGAACAGCCCCTACGAGCAGTACTTC
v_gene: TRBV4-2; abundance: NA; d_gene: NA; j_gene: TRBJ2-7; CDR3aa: CASSQGSLAGSGSYEQYF; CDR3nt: TGTGCCAGCAGCCAAGGATCCTTGGCGGGGTCGGGCTCCTACGAGCAGTACTTC
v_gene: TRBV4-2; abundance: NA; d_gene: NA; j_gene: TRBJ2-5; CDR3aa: CASSPDGAGLKTQYF; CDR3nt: TGTGCCAGCAGCCCCGATGGTGCAGGGCTAAAGACCCAGTACTTC
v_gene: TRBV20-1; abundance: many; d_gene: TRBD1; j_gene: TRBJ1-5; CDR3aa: CSARGSTHDRAGGQPQHF; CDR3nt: TGCAGTGCTAGAGGATCAACCCACGACAGGGCGGGCGGTCAGCCCCAGCATTTT
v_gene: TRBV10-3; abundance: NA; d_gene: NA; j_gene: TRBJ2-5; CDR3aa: CAITTGQGETQYF; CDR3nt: TGTGCCATCACCACTGGGCAGGGGGAGACCCAGTACTTC